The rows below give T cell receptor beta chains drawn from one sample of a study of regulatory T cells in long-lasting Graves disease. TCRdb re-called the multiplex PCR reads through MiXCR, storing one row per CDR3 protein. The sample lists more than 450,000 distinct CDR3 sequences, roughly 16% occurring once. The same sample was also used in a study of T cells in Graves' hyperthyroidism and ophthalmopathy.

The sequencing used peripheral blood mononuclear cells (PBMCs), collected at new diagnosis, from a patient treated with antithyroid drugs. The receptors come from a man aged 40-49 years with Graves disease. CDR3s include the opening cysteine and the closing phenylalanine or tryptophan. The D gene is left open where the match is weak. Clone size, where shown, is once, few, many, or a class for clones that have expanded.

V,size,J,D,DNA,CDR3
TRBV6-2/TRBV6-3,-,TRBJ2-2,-,TGTGCCAGCAGTTACCTCGCCACAGTTAACACCGGGGAGCTGTTTTTT,CASSYLATVNTGELFF
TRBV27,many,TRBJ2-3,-,TGTGCCAGCAGTTTATGGGACCGAAGCACAGATACGCAGTATTTT,CASSLWDRSTDTQYF
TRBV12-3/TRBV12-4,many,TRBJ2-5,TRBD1,TGTGCCAGCAGCAAAAAGGGACAGGGGAATTGGGAGACCCAGTACTTC,CASSKKGQGNWETQYF
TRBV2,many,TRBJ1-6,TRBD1,TGTGCCAGCACTCGGGACAGGGGATATAATTCACCCCTCCACTTT,CASTRDRGYNSPLHF
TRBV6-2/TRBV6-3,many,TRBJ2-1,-,TGTGCCAGCAGTGAAGGGACATCTTACAATGAGCAGTTCTTC,CASSEGTSYNEQFF
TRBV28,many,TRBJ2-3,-,TGTGCCAGCAGTTGGTCGGGAGTGTCGACAGATACGCAGTATTTT,CASSWSGVSTDTQYF
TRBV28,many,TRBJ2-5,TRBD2,TGTGCCAGCAGTTCGCCATTTAGCGGGAGGCAGACCCAGTACTTC,CASSSPFSGRQTQYF
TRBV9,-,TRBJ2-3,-,TGTGCCAGCAGCACCCCGGACAGATCTACGCAGTATTTT,CASSTPDRSTQYF
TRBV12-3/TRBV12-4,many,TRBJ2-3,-,TGTGCCAGCAGTCCTCGGACTTCGTCAGATACGCAGTATTTT,CASSPRTSSDTQYF
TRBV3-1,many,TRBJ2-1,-,TGTGCCAGCAGTTCTCGGAACCTTGAGCAGTTCTTC,CASSSRNLEQFF
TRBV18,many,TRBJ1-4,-,TGTGCCAGCTCACCTGGGGCCGGGGTAGAAAAACTGTTTTTT,CASSPGAGVEKLFF